Given below is one TCR beta chain in context. The data derive from a study of shared clonotypes between healthy human individuals. Here immunoSEQ multiplex PCR was the method, and the copy in TCRdb shows in-frame clones only, minus some. The sample has over 850,000 clones, around 82% seen once. Donors, healthy HIV-negative adults, lacked recent acute infections or vaccinations. The sequence derives from a man in his late teens or twenties in good health. Some clones in this sample may be carry-over from other donors' samples. Sequencing input: memory CD4+ T cells from PBMCs. Regarding subset: CD45RA-negative fraction.

The DNA of the CDR3 is TGTGCCAGCAGCGTAGCTGCGTCTAGCGGGAGGTATGAGCAGTTCTTC. Its protein product is CASSVAASSGRYEQFF. The gene calls are TRBV9 and TRBJ2-1, with TRBD2 matching 11 bases. CDR1 and CDR2 (germline): SGDLS, YYNGEE. V shed 0 bases and J 8 bases; nucleotides not matched to a gene: 7. The CDR3 has 16 amino acids.